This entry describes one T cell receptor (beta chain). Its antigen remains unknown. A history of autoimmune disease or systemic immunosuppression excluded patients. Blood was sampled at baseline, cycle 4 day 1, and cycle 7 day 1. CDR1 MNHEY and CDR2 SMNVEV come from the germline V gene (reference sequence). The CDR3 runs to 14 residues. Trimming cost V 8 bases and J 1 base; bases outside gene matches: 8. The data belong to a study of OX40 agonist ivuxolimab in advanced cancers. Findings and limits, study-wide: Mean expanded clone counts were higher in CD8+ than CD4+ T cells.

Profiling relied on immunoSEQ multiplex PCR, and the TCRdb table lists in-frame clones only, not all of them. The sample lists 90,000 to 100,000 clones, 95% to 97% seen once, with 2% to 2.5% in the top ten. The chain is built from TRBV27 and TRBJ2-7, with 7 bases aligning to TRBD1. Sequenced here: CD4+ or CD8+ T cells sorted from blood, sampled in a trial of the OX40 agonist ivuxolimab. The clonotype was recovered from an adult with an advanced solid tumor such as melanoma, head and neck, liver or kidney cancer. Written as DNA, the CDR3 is TGTGCCAGCCAGACACGGGACAGTTCCTACGAGCAGTACTTC. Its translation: CASQTRDSSYEQYF.